Below, 2 T cell receptor beta chains from the same sample are listed, as sequenced in a study of shared clonotypes between healthy human individuals. Sequencing was performed with immunoSEQ multiplex PCR; in TCRdb, only in-frame clones are kept and a portion is missing. The sample yields some 2.1 million clones, roughly 95% seen once. Sequenced sample: naive CD4+ T cells sorted from blood. Subset here: CD45RA+ positively selected. Source of these receptors: a man between 18 and 29 years old in good health.

The chain is built from TRBV30 and TRBJ1-6; D remains ambiguous. Trimming removed 4 bases from V and 0 bases from J, with 13 bases in between. This CDR3 comprises 16 residues. Germline V gene lookup returns CDR1 GTSNPN and CDR2 SVGIG (reference sequence). CDR3 nucleotides: TGTGCCTGGATGCTGGCTAAAGTCTCCTATAATTCACCCCTCCACTTT. It codes for CAWMLAKVSYNSPLHF.

The chain carries TRBV6-1 and TRBJ2-5; 9 bases are shared with TRBD1. With 3 bases clipped from V and 6 bases from J, the junction kept 8 bases outside the gene matches. The CDR3 consists of 15 residues. The germline CDR1 and CDR2 sequences are MNHNS and SASEGT. The CDR3 DNA reads as TGTGCCAGCAGTGAGATGGGACAGGGTATCAAGACCCAGTACTTC. This gives the protein CASSEMGQGIKTQYF.